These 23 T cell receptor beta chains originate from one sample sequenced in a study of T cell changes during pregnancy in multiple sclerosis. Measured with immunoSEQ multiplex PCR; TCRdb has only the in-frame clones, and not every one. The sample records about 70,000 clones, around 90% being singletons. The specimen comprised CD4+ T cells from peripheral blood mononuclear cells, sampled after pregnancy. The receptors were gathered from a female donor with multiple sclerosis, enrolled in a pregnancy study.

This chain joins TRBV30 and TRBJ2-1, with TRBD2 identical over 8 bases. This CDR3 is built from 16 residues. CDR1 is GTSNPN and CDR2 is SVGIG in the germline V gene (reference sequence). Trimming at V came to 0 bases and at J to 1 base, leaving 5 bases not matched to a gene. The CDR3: CAWSVRGGASYNEQFF. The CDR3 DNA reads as TGTGCCTGGAGTGTACGGGGGGGGGCATCCTACAATGAGCAGTTCTTC.

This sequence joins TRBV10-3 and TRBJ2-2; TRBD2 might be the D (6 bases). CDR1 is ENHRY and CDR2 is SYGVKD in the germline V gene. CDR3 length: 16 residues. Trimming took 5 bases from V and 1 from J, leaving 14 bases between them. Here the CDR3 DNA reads TGTGCCATCAGTTCAACGGGACTCCAGAACACCGGGGAGCTGTTTTTT. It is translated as CAISSTGLQNTGELFF.

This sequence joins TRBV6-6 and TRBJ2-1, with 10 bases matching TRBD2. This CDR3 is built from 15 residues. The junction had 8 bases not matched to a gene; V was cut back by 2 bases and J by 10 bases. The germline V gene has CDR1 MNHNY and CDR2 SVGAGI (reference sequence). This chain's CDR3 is CASSYGVTSGVEQFF. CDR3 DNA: TGTGCCAGCAGTTACGGAGTTACTAGCGGGGTCGAGCAGTTCTTC.

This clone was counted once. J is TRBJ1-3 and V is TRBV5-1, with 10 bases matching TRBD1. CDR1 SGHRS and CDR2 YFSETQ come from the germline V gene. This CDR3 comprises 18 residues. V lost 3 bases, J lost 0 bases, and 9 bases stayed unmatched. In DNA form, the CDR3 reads TGCGCCAGCAGCTGGGGGGACAGGGGCCCCGGCTCTGGAAACACCATATATTTT. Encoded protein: CASSWGDRGPGSGNTIYF.

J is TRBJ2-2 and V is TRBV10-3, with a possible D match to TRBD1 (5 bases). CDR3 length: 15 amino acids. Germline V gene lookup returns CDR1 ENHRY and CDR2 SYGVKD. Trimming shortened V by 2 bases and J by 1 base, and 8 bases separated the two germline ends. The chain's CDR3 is CAISENQGNTGELFF. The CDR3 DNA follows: TGTGCCATCAGTGAGAACCAGGGGAACACCGGGGAGCTGTTTTTT.

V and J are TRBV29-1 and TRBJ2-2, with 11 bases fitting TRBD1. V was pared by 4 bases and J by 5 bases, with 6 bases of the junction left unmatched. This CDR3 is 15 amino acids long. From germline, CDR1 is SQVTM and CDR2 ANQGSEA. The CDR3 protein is CSVGTGTGGTGELFF. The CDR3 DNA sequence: TGCAGCGTTGGAACCGGGACAGGGGGAACCGGGGAGCTGTTTTTT.

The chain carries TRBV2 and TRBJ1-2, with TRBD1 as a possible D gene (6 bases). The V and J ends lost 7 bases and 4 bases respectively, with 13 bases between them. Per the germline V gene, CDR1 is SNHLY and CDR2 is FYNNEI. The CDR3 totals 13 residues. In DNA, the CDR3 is TGTGCCAGCAAGGGGGGGCAGGTCTATGGCTACACCTTC. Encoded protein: CASKGGQVYGYTF.

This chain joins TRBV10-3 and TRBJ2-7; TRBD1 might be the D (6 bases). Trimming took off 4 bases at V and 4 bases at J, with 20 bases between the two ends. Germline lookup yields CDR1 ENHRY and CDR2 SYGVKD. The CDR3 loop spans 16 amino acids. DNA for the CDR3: TGTGCCATCAGTGGCTCCCGGGACACCCTCTTTTACGAGCAGTACTTC. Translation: CAISGSRDTLFYEQYF.

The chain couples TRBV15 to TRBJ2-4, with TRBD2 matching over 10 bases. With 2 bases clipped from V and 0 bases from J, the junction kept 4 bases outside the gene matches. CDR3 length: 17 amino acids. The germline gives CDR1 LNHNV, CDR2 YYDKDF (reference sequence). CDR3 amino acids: CATSRSGLAVAKNIQYF. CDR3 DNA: TGTGCCACCAGCAGATCCGGACTAGCGGTAGCCAAAAACATTCAGTACTTC.

The CDR3 nucleotides are TGTGCCAGCAGTTACCTAGGGGCCTACGAGCAGTACTTC. Protein: CASSYLGAYEQYF. This rearrangement joins TRBV6-5 to TRBJ2-7; D is perhaps TRBD1 (5 bases). This CDR3 comprises 13 residues. CDR1 is MNHEY and CDR2 is SVGAGI in the germline V gene. Trimming took off 2 bases at V and 2 bases at J, with 7 bases between the two ends.

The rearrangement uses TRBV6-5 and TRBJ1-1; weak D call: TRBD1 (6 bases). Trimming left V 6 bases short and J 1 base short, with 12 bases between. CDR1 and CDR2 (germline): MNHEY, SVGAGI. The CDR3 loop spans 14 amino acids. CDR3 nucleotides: TGTGCCAGCAGCCTAATGACAGGGAACACTGAAGCTTTCTTT. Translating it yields CASSLMTGNTEAFF.

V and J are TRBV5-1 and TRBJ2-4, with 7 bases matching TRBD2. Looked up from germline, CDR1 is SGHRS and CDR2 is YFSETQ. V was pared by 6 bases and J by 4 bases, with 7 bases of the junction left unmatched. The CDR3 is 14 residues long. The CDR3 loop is CASKVLGGKNIQYF. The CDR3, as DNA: TGCGCCAGCAAGGTATTGGGGGGGAAAAACATTCAGTACTTC.

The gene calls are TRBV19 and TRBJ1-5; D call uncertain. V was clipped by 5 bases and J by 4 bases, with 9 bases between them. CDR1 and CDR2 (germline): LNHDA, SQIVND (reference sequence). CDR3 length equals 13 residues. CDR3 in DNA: TGTGCCAGTAGTCTTAGCCGGAATCAGCCCCAGCATTTT. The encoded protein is CASSLSRNQPQHF.

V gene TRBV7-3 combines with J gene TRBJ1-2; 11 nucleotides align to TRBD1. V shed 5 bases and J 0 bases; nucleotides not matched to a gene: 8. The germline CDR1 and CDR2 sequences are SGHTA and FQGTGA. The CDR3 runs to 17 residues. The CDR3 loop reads CASSPGDRGYTNYGYTF. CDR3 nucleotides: TGTGCCAGCAGCCCCGGGGACAGGGGGTATACTAACTATGGCTACACCTTC.

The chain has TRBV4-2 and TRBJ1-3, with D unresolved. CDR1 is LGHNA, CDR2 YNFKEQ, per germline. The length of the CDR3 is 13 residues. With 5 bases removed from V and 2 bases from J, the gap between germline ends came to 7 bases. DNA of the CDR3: TGTGCCAGCAGCTCGGAGGCTGGAAACACCATATATTTT. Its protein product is CASSSEAGNTIYF.

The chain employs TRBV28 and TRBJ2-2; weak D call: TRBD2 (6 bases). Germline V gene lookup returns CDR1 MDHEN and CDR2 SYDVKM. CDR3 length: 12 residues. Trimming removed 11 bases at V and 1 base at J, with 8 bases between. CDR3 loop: CASGGNTGELFF. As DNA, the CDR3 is TGTGCCTCCGGGGGGAACACCGGGGAGCTGTTTTTT.

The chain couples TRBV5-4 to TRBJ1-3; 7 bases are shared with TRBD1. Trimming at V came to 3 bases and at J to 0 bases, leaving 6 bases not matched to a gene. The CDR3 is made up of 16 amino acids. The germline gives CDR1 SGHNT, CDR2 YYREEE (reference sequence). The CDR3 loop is CASSSGTVGSGNTIYF. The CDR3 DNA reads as TGTGCCAGCAGCTCTGGGACAGTCGGCTCTGGAAACACCATATATTTT.

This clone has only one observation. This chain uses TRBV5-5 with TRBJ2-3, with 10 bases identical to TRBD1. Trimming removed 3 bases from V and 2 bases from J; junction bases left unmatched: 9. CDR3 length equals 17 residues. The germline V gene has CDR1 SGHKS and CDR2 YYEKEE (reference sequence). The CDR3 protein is CASSSGGQGLVTDTQYF. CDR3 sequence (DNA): TGTGCCAGCAGCTCGGGGGGACAGGGGTTGGTCACAGATACGCAGTATTTT.

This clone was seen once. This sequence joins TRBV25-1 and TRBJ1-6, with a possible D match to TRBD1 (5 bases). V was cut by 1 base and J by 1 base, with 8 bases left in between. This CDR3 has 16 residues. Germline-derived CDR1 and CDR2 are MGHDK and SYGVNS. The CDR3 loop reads CASSEWRGSYNSPLHF. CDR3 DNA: TGTGCCAGCAGTGAATGGAGGGGTTCCTATAATTCACCCCTCCACTTT.

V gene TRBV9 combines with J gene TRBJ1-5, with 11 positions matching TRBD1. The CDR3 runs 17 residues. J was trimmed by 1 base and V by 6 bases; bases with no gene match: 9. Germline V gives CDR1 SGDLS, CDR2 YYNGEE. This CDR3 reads CASTDGTGGYSNQPQHF. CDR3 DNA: TGTGCCAGCACCGACGGGACAGGGGGTTACAGCAATCAGCCCCAGCATTTT.

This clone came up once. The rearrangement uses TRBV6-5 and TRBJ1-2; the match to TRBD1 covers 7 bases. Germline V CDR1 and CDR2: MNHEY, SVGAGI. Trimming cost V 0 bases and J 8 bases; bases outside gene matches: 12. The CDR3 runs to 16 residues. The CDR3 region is CASSYSNTRQGGGYTF. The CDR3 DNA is TGTGCCAGCAGTTACTCCAATACCAGACAGGGAGGAGGCTACACCTTC.

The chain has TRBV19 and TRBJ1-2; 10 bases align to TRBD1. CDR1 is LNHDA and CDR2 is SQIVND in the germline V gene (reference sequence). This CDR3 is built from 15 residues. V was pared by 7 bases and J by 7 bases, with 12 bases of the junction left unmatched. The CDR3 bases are TGTGCCAGTAAAGGGACAGGGGAAAAGTTGCGTGGCTACACCTTC. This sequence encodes CASKGTGEKLRGYTF.

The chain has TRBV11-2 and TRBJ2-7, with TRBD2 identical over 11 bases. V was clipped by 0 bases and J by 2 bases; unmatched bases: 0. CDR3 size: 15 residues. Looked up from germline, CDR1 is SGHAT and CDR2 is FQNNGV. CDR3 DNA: TGTGCCAGCAGCTTAGAACTAGCGGGAGCCTACGAGCAGTACTTC. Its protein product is CASSLELAGAYEQYF.